This passage covers 8 T cell receptor beta chains from one sample sequenced in a study of blood T cell repertoires in COVID-19. The table came from immunoSEQ multiplex PCR; TCRdb's copy has only in-frame clones and leaves some out. This table has some 69,000 clones, roughly 81% appearing once. Sequencing used peripheral blood. These receptor sequences come from an older woman with acute or convalescent COVID-19.

The chain links TRBV5-1 to TRBJ2-3, with 9 bases aligning to TRBD2. There are 16 residues in the CDR3. V lost 0 bases to trimming and J lost 2 bases; unmatched junction nucleotides: 4. CDR1 SGHRS and CDR2 YFSETQ come from the germline V gene. CDR3 region: CASSLGLAGNTDTQYF. In nucleotides, the CDR3 is TGCGCCAGCAGCTTGGGGCTAGCGGGAAACACAGATACGCAGTATTTT.

This chain joins TRBV27 and TRBJ1-5, with D hard to call. V was cut by 5 bases and J by 6 bases, with 11 bases left in between. Germline lookup yields CDR1 MNHEY and CDR2 SMNVEV (reference sequence). The CDR3 length is 13 residues. In DNA form, the CDR3 reads TGTGCCAGCAGTACGGCGGGAACTCAGCCCCAGCATTTT. Residues: CASSTAGTQPQHF.

This clone occurred once. The chain couples TRBV9 to TRBJ1-2, with 7 bases matching TRBD1. Germline V gives CDR1 SGDLS, CDR2 YYNGEE. The CDR3 extends over 14 amino acids. Losses at the gene ends were 0 bases for V and 3 bases for J; bases not matched to a gene: 2. CDR3 sequence (DNA): TGTGCCAGCAGCGTAGGGACAGGCTACTATGGCTACACCTTC. Translated: CASSVGTGYYGYTF.

This clone has a handful of counts. This chain joins TRBV6-5 and TRBJ1-1, with D unclear. The germline V gene has CDR1 MNHEY and CDR2 SVGAGI. The V end was cut by 6 bases, the J end by 0 bases, with 8 bases between. The CDR3 extends over 13 amino acids. The CDR3 here is CASSWALNTEAFF. In DNA, the CDR3 is TGTGCCAGCAGCTGGGCTCTGAACACTGAAGCTTTCTTT.

J is TRBJ2-1 and V is TRBV7-5; TRBD1 is the table's D call and was not checked against the DNA. TRBV7-5 constitutes a pseudogene. The CDR3 is 15 amino acids. Here the CDR3 DNA reads TGTGTCAGAAGCTCGGGACAGGGAAGCTACAATGAGCAGTTCTTC. The encoded protein is CVRSSGQGSYNEQFF.

The chain has TRBV19 and TRBJ2-1; TRBD2 matches at 8 bases. Germline-derived CDR1 and CDR2 are LNHDA and SQIVND (reference sequence). The trim removed 5 bases at V and 6 bases at J, leaving 9 bases unmatched. This CDR3 has 15 residues. In DNA, the CDR3 is TGTGCCAGTAGTCCAGCGGGAGCCCTTCCCAATGAGCAGTTCTTC. It encodes CASSPAGALPNEQFF.

V usage is TRBV28 and J usage is TRBJ2-3; 15 bases fit TRBD2. The CDR3 runs to 18 residues. Trimming cost V 5 bases and J 0 bases; bases outside gene matches: 6. The V gene's germline CDR1 is MDHEN and CDR2 SYDVKM. The CDR3 loop reads CASSQDGLAGGSTDTQYF. DNA of the CDR3: TGTGCCAGCAGTCAAGATGGACTAGCGGGAGGGAGCACAGATACGCAGTATTTT.

As DNA, the CDR3 is TGTGCCAGCAGCCAACCGGGACTACTGGCATACGAGCAGTACTTC. The encoded protein is CASSQPGLLAYEQYF. The genes are TRBV5-4 and TRBJ2-7; 7 bases map to TRBD2. The CDR3 is 15 residues long. Losses at the gene ends were 4 bases for V and 4 bases for J; bases not matched to a gene: 11. Germline values: CDR1 SGHNT, CDR2 YYREEE (reference sequence).